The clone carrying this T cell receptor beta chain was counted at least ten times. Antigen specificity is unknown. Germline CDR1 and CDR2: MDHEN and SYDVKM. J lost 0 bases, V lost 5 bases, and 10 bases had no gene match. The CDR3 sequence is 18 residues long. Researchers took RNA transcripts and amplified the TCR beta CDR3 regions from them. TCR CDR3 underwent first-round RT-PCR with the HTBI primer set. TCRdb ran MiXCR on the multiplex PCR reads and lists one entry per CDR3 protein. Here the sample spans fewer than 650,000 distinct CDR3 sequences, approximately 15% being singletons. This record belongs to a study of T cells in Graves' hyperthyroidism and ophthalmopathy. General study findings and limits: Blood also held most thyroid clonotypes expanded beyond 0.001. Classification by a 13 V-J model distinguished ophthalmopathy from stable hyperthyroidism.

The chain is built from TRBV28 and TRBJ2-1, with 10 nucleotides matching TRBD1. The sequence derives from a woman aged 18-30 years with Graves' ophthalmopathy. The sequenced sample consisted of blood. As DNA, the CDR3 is TGTGCCAGCAGTCACTACTCCGGGACAGGGGTCTCCTACAATGAGCAGTTCTTC. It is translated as CASSHYSGTGVSYNEQFF. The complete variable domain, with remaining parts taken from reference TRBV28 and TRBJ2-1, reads DVKVTQSSRYLVKRTGEKVFLECVQDMDHENMFWYRQDPGLGLRLIYFSYDVKMKEKGDIPEGYSVSREKKERFSLILESASTNQTSMYLCASSHYSGTGVSYNEQFFGPGTRLTVL.